This T cell receptor (beta chain) was recovered during a study of blood T cell repertoires in COVID-19. Background on the study: Acute and convalescent COVID-19 specimens originated in the United States, Italy and Spain. Sources were T cells, B-cell-depleted T cells, or PBMCs; the material itself was cDNA or gDNA.

Trimming took off 0 bases at V and 7 bases at J, with 9 bases between the two ends. Germline lookup yields CDR1 SEHNR and CDR2 FQNEAQ (reference sequence). The CDR3 sequence is 13 residues long. Original processing methods: Using reference gene primer amplification, nucleated cell counts were estimated. Sequencing used immunoSEQ multiplex PCR; TCRdb keeps in-frame clones, though not all of them. D and trimming were read from the DNA, whereas the V and J calls and clone size are those reported in that table. Counted here are just over 250,000 clones, about 88% occurring once; the ten biggest clones make up roughly 4%.

Input material: peripheral blood. The sequence derives from a man in his sixties who had recovered from COVID-19. This rearrangement joins TRBV7-9 to TRBJ1-1, with D possibly TRBD1 on 5 matching bases. The CDR3 reads CASSLAGRGEAFF. The CDR3 DNA is TGTGCCAGCAGCTTAGCAGGGAGGGGTGAAGCTTTCTTT.